What follows are 21 T cell receptor beta chains derived from one specimen sequenced in a study of PD-1 blockade in classical Hodgkin lymphoma. Measured with immunoSEQ multiplex PCR; TCRdb has only the in-frame clones, and not every one. The data contain tens of thousands of clones, more than 80% of them singletons. Time point specified: cycle 4 day 1 (C4D1), after 6 weeks of nivolumab. Every patient was affected by relapse after autologous stem cell transplantation, while exposure to brentuximab vedotin was not uniform. Material: peripheral blood mononuclear cells (PBMCs), obtained before the fourth cycle of nivolumab. These receptors were obtained from a human donor with classical Hodgkin lymphoma.

The chain uses TRBV5-1 and TRBJ2-1; no clear D. V was pared by 6 bases and J by 5 bases, with 9 bases between. The germline V gene has CDR1 SGHRS and CDR2 YFSETQ. This CDR3 is built from 12 residues. The CDR3 here is CASTDFDNEQFF. CDR3 sequence (DNA): TGCGCCAGCACCGACTTCGACAATGAGCAGTTCTTC.

The V call is TRBV5-1, the J call TRBJ1-1; 7 nucleotides align to TRBD1. Per germline, CDR1 SGHRS and CDR2 YFSETQ. The CDR3 is 17 residues long. After removal of 6 bases from V and 3 bases from J, the junction contained 17 bases not matched to a gene. The CDR3 DNA is TGCGCCAGCACTCTCCGAGGGGACAGATCCCCGGACACTGAAGCTTTCTTT. The encoded protein is CASTLRGDRSPDTEAFF.

The chain joins TRBV12-5 to TRBJ1-2; D is undetermined. The V gene lost 6 bases and the J gene lost 8 bases, with 13 bases spanning the gap. CDR3 length equals 12 residues. Germline CDR1 reads LGHNT; CDR2 reads FRNRAP. The CDR3 spells CASGPMIEGYTF. The CDR3 bases are TGTGCTAGTGGGCCGATGATCGAGGGCTACACCTTC.

This chain connects TRBV5-1 to TRBJ1-1; D is uncertain. The V gene's germline CDR1 is SGHRS and CDR2 YFSETQ. The CDR3 length is 14 residues. The V end was cut by 4 bases, the J end by 1 base, with 11 bases between. CDR3 DNA: TGCGCCAGCAGCACCCGTGGAGGGAACACTGAAGCTTTCTTT. Protein sequence: CASSTRGGNTEAFF.

About this clone: The junction and the germline gene differ at one end; a read error may be behind it. Distinct nucleotide sequences in the sample also encode this CDR3. This chain uses TRBV15 with TRBJ2-6; 9 bases are a match to TRBD1. The CDR3 totals 19 residues. Looked up from germline, CDR1 is LNHNV and CDR2 is YYDKDF (reference sequence). Here the CDR3 reads CATSRGPGQGISGANVLTF. CDR3 in DNA: TGTGCCACTAGCAGGGGACCGGGACAGGGCATCTCTGGGGCCAACGTCCTGACTTTC.

V is TRBV5-6 and J is TRBJ2-2; D is unresolved. The CDR3 length is 14 residues. CDR1 is SGHDT and CDR2 is YYEEEE in the germline V gene. V lost 0 bases to trimming and J lost 0 bases, with 3 bases between them. DNA of the CDR3: TGTGCCAGCAGCTTGGATCCGAACACCGGGGAGCTGTTTTTT. This gives the protein CASSLDPNTGELFF.

CDR3 coding DNA: TGTGCCAGCATTTCAAATCAGGGCCGCGAGCAGTACTTC. It specifies CASISNQGREQYF. The genes are TRBV6-1 and TRBJ2-7, with D perhaps TRBD1 (5 bases). The CDR3 spans 13 residues. Germline V CDR1 and CDR2: MNHNS, SASEGT. With 7 bases removed from V and 6 bases from J, the gap between germline ends came to 16 bases.

The genes are TRBV9 and TRBJ2-1; TRBD1 agrees at 8 bases. V shed 3 bases, J shed 5 bases, and the junction held 10 bases outside the gene matches. The CDR3 runs 16 residues. Germline V gene data show CDR1 as SGDLS and CDR2 as YYNGEE. CDR3 bases: TGTGCCAGCAGCGGACTACCGGGACAGGCCCACAATGAGCAGTTCTTC. Translated, it gives CASSGLPGQAHNEQFF.

The chain carries TRBV5-1 and TRBJ2-1, with TRBD1 matching 8 bases. CDR3 length equals 16 residues. Germline lookup yields CDR1 SGHRS and CDR2 YFSETQ. The ends lost 2 bases at V and 6 bases at J; junction bases unmatched: 10. The CDR3 DNA reads TGCGCCAGCAGCTTCGGACCGGGACAGGAGTCCAATGAGCAGTTCTTC. It encodes CASSFGPGQESNEQFF.

As DNA, the CDR3 is TGTGCTAGTGGTTCCAAGACTAGCGGGGGTAGCACAGATACGCAGTATTTT. As protein: CASGSKTSGGSTDTQYF. The J gene is TRBJ2-3, the V gene TRBV12-5; 12 bases map to TRBD2. V lost 4 bases and J lost 0; bases outside the gene matches: 5. The CDR3 spans 17 residues. CDR1 LGHNT and CDR2 FRNRAP come from the germline V gene.

The chain carries TRBV28 and TRBJ1-6; D remains unclear. The CDR3 contains 19 residues. V was clipped by 4 bases and J by 3 bases, with 22 bases between them. Germline CDR1 reads MDHEN; CDR2 reads SYDVKM. CDR3 amino acids: CASSSQTSNTRLYNSPLHF. CDR3 coding DNA: TGTGCCAGCAGTTCCCAAACTAGTAACACGAGGCTCTATAATTCACCCCTCCACTTT.

The genes are TRBV7-3 and TRBJ2-1, with 13 bases lining up with TRBD2. CDR1 is SGHTA, CDR2 FQGTGA, per germline. There are 17 residues in the CDR3. The ends lost 3 bases at V and 5 bases at J; junction bases unmatched: 7. This CDR3 reads CASSFSTSGGIHNEQFF. DNA of the CDR3: TGTGCCAGCAGCTTTTCGACTAGCGGGGGGATCCACAATGAGCAGTTCTTC.

This sequence joins TRBV19 and TRBJ2-2; D is possibly TRBD1 (5 bases). The CDR3 is made up of 14 amino acids. CDR1 and CDR2 (germline): LNHDA, SQIVND (reference sequence). The V gene lost 4 bases and the J gene lost 0 bases, with 6 bases spanning the gap. This chain's CDR3 is CASSTGPNTGELFF. The CDR3 nucleotides read TGTGCCAGTAGTACAGGGCCGAACACCGGGGAGCTGTTTTTT.

The chain carries TRBV5-1 and TRBJ2-7; D gene uncertain. CDR1 and CDR2 from the germline V gene are SGHRS and YFSETQ. With 2 bases removed from V and 5 bases from J, the gap between germline ends came to 11 bases. The CDR3 is 13 amino acids. The CDR3 here is CASSLVRFDEQYF. DNA of the CDR3: TGCGCCAGCAGCTTAGTCAGGTTTGACGAGCAGTACTTC.

The CDR3 coding sequence is TGTGCCTGGATATCTAGGGTTTTGGCTTTCTTT. Residues: CAWISRVLAFF. The chain carries TRBV30 and TRBJ1-1; no clear D. There are 11 residues in the CDR3. Germline lookup yields CDR1 GTSNPN and CDR2 SVGIG (reference sequence). Trimming shortened V by 4 bases and J by 11 bases, and 14 bases separated the two germline ends.

The chain couples TRBV30 to TRBJ2-6; possibly TRBD2 for D (6 bases). This CDR3 is 17 amino acids long. V dropped 5 bases and J dropped 4 bases, with 21 bases sitting between them. Germline values: CDR1 GTSNPN, CDR2 SVGIG (reference sequence). DNA of the CDR3: TGTGCCTGGGTGCGGGACCTTGGGGTTGACGGGGCCAACGTCCTGACTTTC. Encoded protein: CAWVRDLGVDGANVLTF.

V gene TRBV5-1 combines with J gene TRBJ2-2; no definite D call. The germline V gene encodes CDR1 SGHRS and CDR2 YFSETQ. Trimming left V 3 bases short and J 7 bases short, with 4 bases between. The CDR3 is 11 residues long. CDR3 in DNA: TGCGCCAGCAGCTATGACGGGGAGCTGTTTTTT. It yields the protein CASSYDGELFF.

The chain recombines TRBV5-1 with TRBJ2-3; TRBD2 matches at 7 bases. CDR3 length: 15 residues. The germline V gene has CDR1 SGHRS and CDR2 YFSETQ. V lost 2 bases to trimming and J lost 2 bases; unmatched junction nucleotides: 5. Written as DNA, the CDR3 is TGCGCCAGCAGCTTCGGCGGGGGACTCACAGATACGCAGTATTTT. Protein product: CASSFGGGLTDTQYF. The complete variable domain, with remaining parts taken from reference TRBV5-1 and TRBJ2-3, reads KAGVTQTPRYLIKTRGQQVTLSCSPISGHRSVSWYQQTPGQGLQFLFEYFSETQRNKGNFPGRFSGRQFSNSRSEMNVSTLELGDSALYLCASSFGGGLTDTQYFGPGTRLTVL.

The chain couples TRBV5-1 to TRBJ2-5, with 9 bases lining up with TRBD1. With V trimmed by 4 bases and J by 1 base, 8 bases remained unmatched. The CDR3 contains 16 residues. Germline CDR1 and CDR2: SGHRS and YFSETQ. CDR3 sequence reads: CASSPNPGQGQETQYF. The CDR3 bases are TGCGCCAGCAGCCCCAACCCGGGACAGGGCCAAGAGACCCAGTACTTC. Complete variable domain (other parts from reference TRBV5-1 and TRBJ2-5): KAGVTQTPRYLIKTRGQQVTLSCSPISGHRSVSWYQQTPGQGLQFLFEYFSETQRNKGNFPGRFSGRQFSNSRSEMNVSTLELGDSALYLCASSPNPGQGQETQYFGPGTRLLVL.

The gene calls are TRBV4-1 and TRBJ1-2; 8 bases line up with TRBD1. The J segment lost 10 bases and the V segment lost 3 bases, leaving 1 base of the junction unmatched. The CDR3 is 11 amino acids. CDR1 MGHRA and CDR2 YSYEKL come from the germline V gene. The CDR3 region has the DNA TGCGCCAGCAGCCAGGACAGGGTCTACACCTTC. It is translated as CASSQDRVYTF.

J is TRBJ1-2 and V is TRBV11-1; possible D gene TRBD1, 6 bases. V lost 6 bases and J lost 3, with 11 bases in between. Germline assignment: CDR1 SGHAT and CDR2 FQDESV (reference sequence). The CDR3 length is 13 residues. The CDR3 DNA reads TGTGCCAGCAGTCGTACAGGGTACTATGGCTACACCTTC. Residues: CASSRTGYYGYTF.